What follows are 13 T cell receptor beta chains derived from one specimen sequenced in a study of OX40 agonist ivuxolimab in advanced cancers. Some clones are missing from TCRdb's copy, which holds only in-frame ones; the method was immunoSEQ multiplex PCR. The sample consists of about 100,000 clones, roughly 90% of them appearing once. The sample was CD4+ or CD8+ T cells sorted from blood, taken in a trial of the OX40 agonist ivuxolimab. These receptors came from an adult with an advanced solid tumor such as melanoma, head and neck, liver or kidney cancer.

The V and J genes are TRBV11-2 and TRBJ1-4; D is uncertain. In germline, CDR1 is SGHAT, CDR2 FQNNGV. This CDR3 region has 15 residues. Trimming cost V 3 bases and J 6 bases, with 14 bases left between them. The CDR3 here is CASSFRSGRDEKLFF. The CDR3 DNA follows: TGTGCCAGCAGCTTTCGAAGCGGGCGGGATGAAAAACTGTTTTTT. The complete variable domain, with remaining parts taken from reference TRBV11-2 and TRBJ1-4, reads EAGVAQSPRYKIIEKRQSVAFWCNPISGHATLYWYQQILGQGPKLLIQFQNNGVVDDSQLPKDRFSAERLKGVDSTLKIQPAKLEDSAVYLCASSFRSGRDEKLFFGSGTQLSVL.

The V and J genes are TRBV29-1 and TRBJ2-7; TRBD1 matches at 7 bases. The CDR3 is made up of 12 amino acids. Trimming removed 6 bases from V and 1 base from J; junction bases left unmatched: 3. Germline loops: CDR1 SQVTM, CDR2 ANQGSEA. Here the CDR3 reads CSVETGSYEQYF. In DNA, the CDR3 is TGCAGCGTGGAGACAGGGTCCTACGAGCAGTACTTC.

The rearrangement links TRBV19 to TRBJ2-1; TRBD2 matches 12 bases. The V segment lost 2 bases and the J segment 0 bases; nucleotides outside the gene matches: 2. The CDR3 has 17 residues. Germline assignment: CDR1 LNHDA and CDR2 SQIVND (reference sequence). CDR3 DNA sequence: TGTGCCAGTAGTATACGGACTAGCGGGGTCTCCTACAATGAGCAGTTCTTC. Its translation is CASSIRTSGVSYNEQFF.

The chain combines TRBV4-2 with TRBJ1-4; 8 bases map to TRBD1. Per germline, CDR1 LGHNA and CDR2 YNFKEQ. After removal of 0 bases from V and 5 bases from J, the junction contained 11 bases not matched to a gene. The CDR3 has 18 amino acids. The CDR3 DNA is TGTGCCAGCAGCCAAGATATATTCGCGCCAGGGGGCAATGAAAAACTGTTTTTT. It specifies CASSQDIFAPGGNEKLFF.

The J gene is TRBJ2-1, the V gene TRBV18; D ambiguous. The ends were cut back, 3 bases at V and 4 bases at J, with 10 bases in the middle. The CDR3 is 14 amino acids. Germline-derived CDR1 and CDR2 are KGHSH and LQKENI. CDR3 nucleotide sequence: TGTGCCAGCTCACCTCAAACCAGATACAATGAGCAGTTCTTC. Protein sequence: CASSPQTRYNEQFF.

This clone was counted only a few times. The chain recombines TRBV6-1 with TRBJ1-6, with a weak D call TRBD1 (6 bases). CDR1 and CDR2 from the germline V gene are MNHNS and SASEGT. This CDR3 spans 15 amino acids. Trimming pared 7 bases from V and 9 bases from J, leaving 19 bases between. CDR3 in amino acids: CASTPRTEVGSPLHF. The CDR3 nucleotides read TGTGCCAGCACCCCCCGGACAGAAGTGGGTTCACCCCTCCACTTT.

CDR3 loop: CASSMAPQGNRDYEQYF. The CDR3 DNA reads as TGTGCCAGTAGTATGGCCCCCCAGGGCAATAGGGACTACGAGCAGTACTTC. This chain uses TRBV19 with TRBJ2-7; maybe TRBD1 (5 bases). The germline CDR1 and CDR2 sequences are LNHDA and SQIVND (reference sequence). Trimming took 3 bases from V and 3 from J, leaving 21 bases between them. The CDR3 totals 17 residues. Complete variable domain (other parts from reference TRBV19 and TRBJ2-7): DGGITQSPKYLFRKEGQNVTLSCEQNLNHDAMYWYRQDPGQGLRLIYYSQIVNDFQKGDIAEGYSVSREKKESFPLTVTSAQKNPTAFYLCASSMAPQGNRDYEQYFGPGTRLTVT.

This sequence joins TRBV5-1 and TRBJ1-3; 9 bases fit TRBD1. J gave up 1 base and V 0 bases, and 2 bases lay outside the gene matches. The V gene's germline CDR1 is SGHRS and CDR2 YFSETQ. The CDR3 spans 16 residues. CDR3 sequence reads: CASSLAGTGSGNTIYF. CDR3 nucleotides: TGCGCCAGCAGCTTGGCCGGGACAGGGTCTGGAAACACCATATATTTT. Drawing the rest from reference TRBV5-1 and TRBJ1-3, the complete variable domain is KAGVTQTPRYLIKTRGQQVTLSCSPISGHRSVSWYQQTPGQGLQFLFEYFSETQRNKGNFPGRFSGRQFSNSRSEMNVSTLELGDSALYLCASSLAGTGSGNTIYFGEGSWLTVV.

The chain has TRBV5-1 and TRBJ1-5, with TRBD1 identical over 8 bases. The CDR3 loop spans 16 amino acids. V lost 5 bases and J lost 1; bases outside the gene matches: 8. CDR1 and CDR2 (germline): SGHRS, YFSETQ. The DNA of the CDR3 is TGCGCCAGCAGACTGGGGACAGGCGTCAGCAATCAGCCCCAGCATTTT. This encodes CASRLGTGVSNQPQHF.

This clone appeared a single time. DNA for the CDR3: TGTGCCAGCAGTGAATATTCGTCGGGGAGGGATGAGCAGTTCTTC. Amino acids: CASSEYSSGRDEQFF. The V and J genes are TRBV25-1 and TRBJ2-1; 7 bases map to TRBD2. The CDR3 totals 15 residues. After removal of 0 bases from V and 8 bases from J, the junction contained 7 bases not matched to a gene. Germline V gene data show CDR1 as MGHDK and CDR2 as SYGVNS.

V gene TRBV2 combines with J gene TRBJ1-5; tentative D call: TRBD1 (5 bases). The germline V gene has CDR1 SNHLY and CDR2 FYNNEI. Deletions cut 2 bases from V and 10 bases from J, with 18 bases between. The CDR3 has 15 residues. CDR3 nucleotide sequence: TGTGCCAGCAGTGAAACGAGACAGCCGTCGAGACCCCAGCATTTT. Amino acid sequence: CASSETRQPSRPQHF.

V gene TRBV13 combines with J gene TRBJ1-4; 8 bases fit TRBD1. The CDR3 is 16 amino acids. Per the germline V gene, CDR1 is PRHDT and CDR2 is FYEKMQ (reference sequence). V lost 4 bases to trimming and J lost 5 bases; unmatched junction nucleotides: 9. The CDR3 DNA is TGTGCCAGCAGCTCAGGGGGCGGCGGTATGAATGAAAAACTGTTTTTT. Amino acid sequence: CASSSGGGGMNEKLFF.

V and J are TRBV5-1 and TRBJ2-2; D perhaps matches TRBD1 (6 bases). CDR1 SGHRS and CDR2 YFSETQ come from the germline V gene. The CDR3 runs to 16 residues. The ends were cut back, 4 bases at V and 4 bases at J, with 17 bases in the middle. The CDR3 loop is CASSLDAGAFTGELFF. DNA for the CDR3: TGCGCCAGCAGCCTGGATGCAGGGGCTTTCACCGGGGAGCTGTTTTTT.